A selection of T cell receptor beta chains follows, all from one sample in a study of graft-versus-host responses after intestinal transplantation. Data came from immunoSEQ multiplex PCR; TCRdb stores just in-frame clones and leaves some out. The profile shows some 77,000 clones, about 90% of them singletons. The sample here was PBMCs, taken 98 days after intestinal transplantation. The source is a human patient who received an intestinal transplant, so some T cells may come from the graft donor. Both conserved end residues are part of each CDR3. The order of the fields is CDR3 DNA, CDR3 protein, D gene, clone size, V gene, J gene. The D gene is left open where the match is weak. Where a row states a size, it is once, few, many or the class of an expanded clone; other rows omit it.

CDR3 DNA: TGTGCCAGGGAACAGGGGATCGAGGAGACCCAGTACTTC; CDR3 protein: CAREQGIEETQYF; D gene: TRBD1; clone size: NA; V gene: TRBV2; J gene: TRBJ2-5
CDR3 DNA: TGTGCCAGCAATAAACAGGGCTACAATGAGCAGTTCTTC; CDR3 protein: CASNKQGYNEQFF; D gene: NA; clone size: NA; V gene: TRBV5-4; J gene: TRBJ2-1
CDR3 DNA: TGTGCCAGCAGCGAGACGAACGAGCAGTACTTC; CDR3 protein: CASSETNEQYF; D gene: NA; clone size: once; V gene: TRBV25-1; J gene: TRBJ2-7
CDR3 DNA: TGCGCCAGCAGTGAGGTTGTTGGGTGGGGGAACTCTGGAAACACCATATATTTT; CDR3 protein: CASSEVVGWGNSGNTIYF; D gene: NA; clone size: NA; V gene: TRBV10-2; J gene: TRBJ1-3
CDR3 DNA: TGTGCCAGCAGCCCGGCGGGACAGCGGCGTGAGACCCAGTACTTC; CDR3 protein: CASSPAGQRRETQYF; D gene: NA; clone size: NA; V gene: TRBV5-4; J gene: TRBJ2-5
CDR3 DNA: TGTGCCAGCAGCTTAGGCCCCACAGTCGCGGTGAATTCACCCCTCCACTTT; CDR3 protein: CASSLGPTVAVNSPLHF; D gene: NA; clone size: once; V gene: TRBV11-2; J gene: TRBJ1-6
CDR3 DNA: TGTGCTAGTGGTTTGGTCCAGGGTGAAGCCACCTACGAGCAGTACTTC; CDR3 protein: CASGLVQGEATYEQYF; D gene: NA; clone size: NA; V gene: TRBV12-5; J gene: TRBJ2-7
CDR3 DNA: TGTGCCAGCAGTTTGACAGTTATGAACACTGAAGCTTTCTTT; CDR3 protein: CASSLTVMNTEAFF; D gene: NA; clone size: NA; V gene: TRBV27; J gene: TRBJ1-1
CDR3 DNA: TGTGCCAGCAGCGACGGACAGGGGGATCAGCCCCAGCATTTT; CDR3 protein: CASSDGQGDQPQHF; D gene: TRBD1; clone size: NA; V gene: TRBV7-9; J gene: TRBJ1-5
CDR3 DNA: TGTGCCAGCAGCGCCCGGGTGCAGGGGGCGAGGGAGACCCAGTACTTC; CDR3 protein: CASSARVQGARETQYF; D gene: TRBD1; clone size: NA; V gene: TRBV7-9; J gene: TRBJ2-5
CDR3 DNA: TGTGCCAGCAGCTTAATCCCAGATACGCAGTATTTT; CDR3 protein: CASSLIPDTQYF; D gene: NA; clone size: NA; V gene: TRBV7-9; J gene: TRBJ2-3
CDR3 DNA: TGTGCCAGCAGCGTAATACAGCACACCGGGGAGCTGTTTTTT; CDR3 protein: CASSVIQHTGELFF; D gene: NA; clone size: NA; V gene: TRBV9; J gene: TRBJ2-2
CDR3 DNA: TGTGCCAGCAGCTCATCGGGACAATCCTATAATTCACCCCTCCACTTT; CDR3 protein: CASSSSGQSYNSPLHF; D gene: NA; clone size: NA; V gene: TRBV7-3; J gene: TRBJ1-6
CDR3 DNA: TGCGCCAGCAGCCTCGAACTAGCGGGGTCCTACGAGCAGTACTTC; CDR3 protein: CASSLELAGSYEQYF; D gene: TRBD2; clone size: once; V gene: TRBV4-1; J gene: TRBJ2-7
CDR3 DNA: TGTGCCAGCAGCCCCACAGGGACCTATAGCAATCAGCCCCAGCATTTT; CDR3 protein: CASSPTGTYSNQPQHF; D gene: NA; clone size: NA; V gene: TRBV28; J gene: TRBJ1-5
CDR3 DNA: TGTGTCAGAAGCTTACTATCAGGGGGGGAGAAGACCCAGTACTTC; CDR3 protein: CVRSLLSGGEKTQYF; D gene: NA; clone size: NA; V gene: TRBV7-5; J gene: TRBJ2-5
CDR3 DNA: TGTGCCATCAAGGGGGGCGGGACAGGTACCTCGCCGGATACGCAGTATTTT; CDR3 protein: CAIKGGGTGTSPDTQYF; D gene: TRBD1; clone size: NA; V gene: TRBV2; J gene: TRBJ2-3
CDR3 DNA: TGTGCCTGGAGTAGGACAGGGGGACTCTACGAGCAGTACTTC; CDR3 protein: CAWSRTGGLYEQYF; D gene: TRBD1; clone size: NA; V gene: TRBV30; J gene: TRBJ2-7
CDR3 DNA: TGCGCGACCCGGAGCGGGGGAATATCCTACAATGAGCAGTTCTTC; CDR3 protein: CATRSGGISYNEQFF; D gene: TRBD2; clone size: NA; V gene: TRBV5-1; J gene: TRBJ2-1
CDR3 DNA: TGTGCCAGCGGGGACGGAGGGTATGGCTACACCTTC; CDR3 protein: CASGDGGYGYTF; D gene: NA; clone size: NA; V gene: TRBV6-5; J gene: TRBJ1-2
CDR3 DNA: TGTGCCAGCAGTTTATCGGGGGGGCTAGGTGTCTACGAGCAGTACTTC; CDR3 protein: CASSLSGGLGVYEQYF; D gene: NA; clone size: NA; V gene: TRBV27; J gene: TRBJ2-7
CDR3 DNA: TGTGCCAGCAAAACACTAGCGGGACCAGATACGCAGTATTTT; CDR3 protein: CASKTLAGPDTQYF; D gene: TRBD2; clone size: NA; V gene: TRBV6-5; J gene: TRBJ2-3
CDR3 DNA: TGTGCCAGCAGTGAGGATCTAGCGGGGAACAATGAGCAGTTCTTC; CDR3 protein: CASSEDLAGNNEQFF; D gene: TRBD2; clone size: NA; V gene: TRBV25-1; J gene: TRBJ2-1
CDR3 DNA: TGCGCCAGCAGCTACCGGGAGCTCCACTTGGAGGCAGATACGCAGTATTTT; CDR3 protein: CASSYRELHLEADTQYF; D gene: NA; clone size: NA; V gene: TRBV5-1; J gene: TRBJ2-3
CDR3 DNA: TGTGCCAGCAGTTCATGGACGGAGGATTCACCCCTCCACTTT; CDR3 protein: CASSSWTEDSPLHF; D gene: NA; clone size: NA; V gene: TRBV28; J gene: TRBJ1-6
CDR3 DNA: TGTGCCAGCAGCTTAGAGGGGACAGGGGATGGCTACACCTTC; CDR3 protein: CASSLEGTGDGYTF; D gene: TRBD1; clone size: NA; V gene: TRBV11-3; J gene: TRBJ1-2
CDR3 DNA: TGTGCCTGGAGTCAACTTCGGACAGGGAACGGAGCTTTCTTT; CDR3 protein: CAWSQLRTGNGAFF; D gene: TRBD1; clone size: NA; V gene: TRBV30; J gene: TRBJ1-1
CDR3 DNA: TGTGCCAGCAGGTCCTTAGCGGGTTCAGGGACCGGGGAGCTGTTTTTT; CDR3 protein: CASRSLAGSGTGELFF; D gene: TRBD2; clone size: NA; V gene: TRBV2; J gene: TRBJ2-2
CDR3 DNA: TGTGCCAGCAGCTTTGACTTGATAATATCCTCTGGGGCCAACGTCCTGACTTTC; CDR3 protein: CASSFDLIISSGANVLTF; D gene: NA; clone size: NA; V gene: TRBV5-4; J gene: TRBJ2-6
CDR3 DNA: TGCGCCAGCAGCTTGGAAATCAGAGGGGGGAACACCGGGGAGCTGTTTTTT; CDR3 protein: CASSLEIRGGNTGELFF; D gene: NA; clone size: NA; V gene: TRBV5-1; J gene: TRBJ2-2
CDR3 DNA: TGCGCCAGCAGCTTGGTTAGCGGGGGCTCTGGGGCCAACGTCCTGACTTTC; CDR3 protein: CASSLVSGGSGANVLTF; D gene: TRBD2; clone size: NA; V gene: TRBV5-1; J gene: TRBJ2-6
CDR3 DNA: TGTGCCAGTAGTATAGATGGCTATGGCTACACCTTC; CDR3 protein: CASSIDGYGYTF; D gene: NA; clone size: NA; V gene: TRBV19; J gene: TRBJ1-2
CDR3 DNA: TGTGTCAGAAGCTTAGTGGGTGGGCGGGACACCTACGAGCAGTACTTC; CDR3 protein: CVRSLVGGRDTYEQYF; D gene: NA; clone size: NA; V gene: TRBV7-5; J gene: TRBJ2-7
CDR3 DNA: TGTGCCAGCAGTGGGGACAGGGTCGGCACCGGGGAGCTGTTTTTT; CDR3 protein: CASSGDRVGTGELFF; D gene: TRBD1; clone size: NA; V gene: TRBV27; J gene: TRBJ2-2
CDR3 DNA: TGCGCCAGCAGCTTGCAACCGGGACAGGGACACAATGAGCAGTTCTTC; CDR3 protein: CASSLQPGQGHNEQFF; D gene: TRBD1; clone size: NA; V gene: TRBV5-1; J gene: TRBJ2-1
CDR3 DNA: TGTGCCAGCAGTTACGAGCGGATCACCGGGGAGCTGTTTTTT; CDR3 protein: CASSYERITGELFF; D gene: NA; clone size: NA; V gene: TRBV6-5; J gene: TRBJ2-2
CDR3 DNA: TGTGCCAGCAGCTTGTTACTAGCGGGGCCCGCCCAAGAGACCCAGTACTTC; CDR3 protein: CASSLLLAGPAQETQYF; D gene: TRBD2; clone size: NA; V gene: TRBV5-4; J gene: TRBJ2-5
CDR3 DNA: TGTGCCAGCAGCTTGGGGACAGGGAAGGGAGATACGCAGTATTTT; CDR3 protein: CASSLGTGKGDTQYF; D gene: TRBD1; clone size: NA; V gene: TRBV5-6; J gene: TRBJ2-3
CDR3 DNA: TGTGCCAGCAGTGAAATTGGGACTGGGACCTACGAGCAGTACTTC; CDR3 protein: CASSEIGTGTYEQYF; D gene: NA; clone size: few; V gene: TRBV6-1; J gene: TRBJ2-7
CDR3 DNA: TGTGCCAGCAGCAACCCCGGGGGGGCAGTAGAGACCCAGTACTTC; CDR3 protein: CASSNPGGAVETQYF; D gene: NA; clone size: NA; V gene: TRBV21-1; J gene: TRBJ2-5
CDR3 DNA: TGTGCCAGCAGCAAAGGGGCTAGCGGGAGGTACGAGCAGTACTTC; CDR3 protein: CASSKGASGRYEQYF; D gene: NA; clone size: NA; V gene: TRBV21-1; J gene: TRBJ2-7
CDR3 DNA: TGTGCCAGCAGTCCCCAGGGGCTAGCGGGAACCGGGGAGCTGTTTTTT; CDR3 protein: CASSPQGLAGTGELFF; D gene: TRBD2; clone size: NA; V gene: TRBV2; J gene: TRBJ2-2
CDR3 DNA: TGTGCCAGCAGCAGGACTAGCGGGGATTTGGATACGCAGTATTTT; CDR3 protein: CASSRTSGDLDTQYF; D gene: TRBD2; clone size: once; V gene: TRBV6-5; J gene: TRBJ2-3
CDR3 DNA: TGTGCCAGCAGCGCCGCCGGCGGGAACCACTACGAGCAGTACTTC; CDR3 protein: CASSAAGGNHYEQYF; D gene: NA; clone size: NA; V gene: TRBV4-2; J gene: TRBJ2-7
CDR3 DNA: TGTGCCAGCAGTTCGACCTACGAGCAGTACTTC; CDR3 protein: CASSSTYEQYF; D gene: NA; clone size: NA; V gene: TRBV6-1; J gene: TRBJ2-7
CDR3 DNA: TGTGCCAGCGAGACTAGGGAGGGAGGTAACGAGCAGTACTTC; CDR3 protein: CASETREGGNEQYF; D gene: TRBD2; clone size: once; V gene: TRBV6-5; J gene: TRBJ2-7
CDR3 DNA: TGTGCCAGCAGCTTCAAGGCCGGGGGCGGCACAGATACGCAGTATTTT; CDR3 protein: CASSFKAGGGTDTQYF; D gene: NA; clone size: once; V gene: TRBV7-3; J gene: TRBJ2-3
CDR3 DNA: TGTGCCAGCAGTTACTCGGGGGATGAAAAACTGTTTTTT; CDR3 protein: CASSYSGDEKLFF; D gene: NA; clone size: once; V gene: TRBV6-6; J gene: TRBJ1-4
CDR3 DNA: TGTGCCAGCAGTGGGGTGGAGCAGTACTTC; CDR3 protein: CASSGVEQYF; D gene: NA; clone size: NA; V gene: TRBV2; J gene: TRBJ2-7
CDR3 DNA: TGTGCCAGCAGTCCGGGACAGGGGGCTGGACAGCCCCAGCATTTT; CDR3 protein: CASSPGQGAGQPQHF; D gene: TRBD1; clone size: NA; V gene: TRBV6-1; J gene: TRBJ1-5
CDR3 DNA: TGTGCCAGCAGCTTAGGCCTGACTAGCGGGTACAATGAGCAGTTCTTC; CDR3 protein: CASSLGLTSGYNEQFF; D gene: TRBD2; clone size: NA; V gene: TRBV7-9; J gene: TRBJ2-1
CDR3 DNA: TGTGCCAGCAGTTTATCCGGGGGCCAGGGCTACGAGCAGTACTTC; CDR3 protein: CASSLSGGQGYEQYF; D gene: NA; clone size: NA; V gene: TRBV27; J gene: TRBJ2-7
CDR3 DNA: TGCGCCAGCAGTCCTAGCGGGGGGGGAGAGACCCAGTACTTC; CDR3 protein: CASSPSGGGETQYF; D gene: TRBD2; clone size: NA; V gene: TRBV5-1; J gene: TRBJ2-5
CDR3 DNA: TGTGCCAGCTCCCCCAGGGGGACAGATACGCAGTATTTT; CDR3 protein: CASSPRGTDTQYF; D gene: TRBD1; clone size: NA; V gene: TRBV18; J gene: TRBJ2-3
CDR3 DNA: TGCGCCAGCAGTTCCACAGAGATACGCAGAAAGACCTATGGCTACACCTTC; CDR3 protein: CASSSTEIRRKTYGYTF; D gene: NA; clone size: NA; V gene: TRBV23-1; J gene: TRBJ1-2
CDR3 DNA: TGTGCCAGCAGCTTATTGAGGATTTTGGAGACCCAGTACTTC; CDR3 protein: CASSLLRILETQYF; D gene: NA; clone size: NA; V gene: TRBV7-9; J gene: TRBJ2-5
CDR3 DNA: TGCGCCAGCAGCCAAACCCCGACAGCCGGCTCTGGAAACACCATATATTTT; CDR3 protein: CASSQTPTAGSGNTIYF; D gene: NA; clone size: NA; V gene: TRBV4-1; J gene: TRBJ1-3
CDR3 DNA: TGTGCCAGCAGTTCTCCCGGGACAGGGAACTACGAGCAGTACTTC; CDR3 protein: CASSSPGTGNYEQYF; D gene: TRBD1; clone size: NA; V gene: TRBV28; J gene: TRBJ2-7
CDR3 DNA: TGTGCCAGCGACAGGTCCTCGGACAATGAGCAGTTCTTC; CDR3 protein: CASDRSSDNEQFF; D gene: NA; clone size: NA; V gene: TRBV6-1; J gene: TRBJ2-1